This T cell receptor (beta chain) came from a study of naive and memory T cell subsets. A few counts support this clonotype. Its antigen is as yet unknown. The beta constant-region primer was an equimolar mix of two oligonucleotides covering TRBC1 and TRBC2. The ligated cDNA underwent four PCR rounds using SP2 and nested alpha and beta constant-region primers. Each CDR3 protein gets one entry after TCRdb re-called the UMI-ligation and nested PCR reads with MiXCR. The table lists about 90,000 distinct CDR3 sequences, around 11% of them singletons. Study findings and constraints: Naive repertoires, especially CD8, held a few larger clonotypes, possibly memory cells re-expressing CD45RA.

Trimming pared 2 bases from V and 0 bases from J, leaving 23 bases between. The CDR3 is 20 amino acids. The V and J genes are TRBV12-3 or TRBV12-4 and TRBJ2-1; D may be TRBD1 or TRBD2 (7 bases each). Sequenced input: naive CD4+ T cells from blood. This receptor was taken from a human donor in good health. This CDR3 reads CASSLFGGRGGESSYNEQFF. The CDR3, as DNA: TGTGCCAGCAGTTTATTCGGGGGGCGAGGGGGCGAAAGCTCCTACAATGAGCAGTTCTTC.